This TCR beta chain was recovered during a study of blood T cells in healthy people across ages (dated by TCRdb to between 2015 and 2017). As for the study more broadly: In model experiments, template switching captured about one uniquely barcoded TCR beta cDNA molecule for every two T cells. Four age groups were formed from the donors: young (average approximately 17 years), middle-aged (less than 40), aged (about 62) and long-lived (more than 75). The study measured age-related changes in TCR beta repertoire diversity using deep sequencing normalized with unique cDNA molecular identifiers. Using the same blood draw, the study looked at two additional independent replicas of 1 million unique cDNA reads for two donors, one aged 18 to 29 and the other aged 80 or older.

The study at large found these results: Total diversity estimates from one million sequenced T cells were considered lower bounds and underestimates. The CMV infection status of donors was not known, potentially confounding age-related changes in expanded clonotypes. As age increased, observed TCR beta diversity per million T cells dropped in a roughly linear way, and a significant reduction was already evident by age 40. Observed TCR beta diversity correlated strongly with the percentage of naive T cells measured by flow cytometry. Compared with the aged group, more naive CD4+ T cells, fewer expanded clones and increased TCR diversity were shown by the long-lived group, suggesting age selection. Since profiling was done on bulk unsorted PBMCs, naive and antigen-experienced compartments could not be conclusively compared.

Libraries were prepared through 5' RACE. Sequencing instrument: Illumina HiSeq 2500. The second PCR ran for roughly 7 to 12 cycles and used a J-beta primer mix along with a sample-barcoded 5' primer. Each TCR beta cDNA molecule received a unique molecular identifier from a template-switch 5' adaptor carrying 12 random nucleotides. Each sample yielded at least 2.5 million CDR3-containing paired-end reads. The Mint cDNA synthesis kit, primed by a TRBC-specific oligonucleotide, was used to synthesize first-strand cDNA from all RNA. All cDNA was treated with uracil-DNA glycosylase and then went through a first 18-cycle PCR with the universal primers M1SS and BC2_uni_R. Regarding the original processing steps: For normalization, 1 million high-quality reads, each with a distinct molecular identifier, were randomly selected from each sample. Instead of being binned into consensus sequences, reads that shared molecular identifiers were thrown out. MiTCR, set to a Q25 quality threshold and the strictest error-elimination algorithm, was used for CDR3 identification, clonotype clustering and error correction. A nonparametric unseen species model with Euler transformation was used to estimate a lower bound on total TCR beta diversity. TCRdb cleaned the public reads at Q25 with fastp, built clones with MiXCR and kept in-frame beta chains. When rows share a CDR3 protein, they turn into one entry using the most common DNA and genes. TCRdb's processing, not the study's, gives the V and J calls here. This sample has 800,000 to 950,000 distinct CDR3 sequences in its table, and about 29% of those were observed once. In total, the top ten clones hold about a tenth of the sample.

The cysteine opens and the phenylalanine closes a CDR3 of 14 amino acids. Of the read, only the CDR3 DNA is kept; its 42 bases are in frame from base 1. CDR1 and CDR2 are drawn from the germline V gene (reference sequence): DFQATT, SNEGSKA. Trimming costs V 3 bases and J 4 bases, and their ends lie 15 bases apart. Donors were a few dozen systemically healthy Caucasian individuals from Russia aged roughly 6 to 100 years. Each donor gave ten milliliters of peripheral blood, collected into EDTA-treated Vacutainer tubes. Ficoll-Paque density-gradient centrifugation was used to isolate PBMCs, with at least 6.5 million per sample. Total RNA was extracted from PBMCs with Trizol reagent, with at least 5 micrograms obtained per sample. Naive CD45RAhigh/CD27high T cell percentages were measured by flow cytometry on a PBMC aliquot from every donor. In its sample, this clonotype was seen a few times. Its antigen is unknown. The sample holds no much larger clone one base away, and base qualities are not on file.

The data were also submitted as part of a second study, on T cells of mothers and their children. Drawing on the second study: Donors were nine systemically healthy Caucasian individuals: three mothers and their six children. cDNA synthesis used all of the extracted RNA, with approximately 1.6 ug of RNA in each 15 ul reaction. In the second PCR, the M1S primer introduced both the sample barcodes and 2-4 random nucleotides. Each mother yielded over 8.5 million TCR beta CDR3 reads and each child 2.5 million to 3 million reads. Thymic selection similarly shapes TCR recombination output in related and unrelated pairs, with minor effect from inherited differences. Normalized repertoire overlap was always found to be slightly, but never significantly, higher in related mother-child pairs than in unrelated mother-child pairs. Persistent microchimeric T cell clones were not detected, at a sensitivity of 95 to 100 clones per million clonotypes. The study used deep NGS to compare TCR beta repertoires of mothers and children, seeking features distinguishing related mother-child pairs from unrelated individuals. The mean age was roughly 36 +/- 4 years for the mothers and around 10 +/- 4 years for the children. Libraries were sequenced on Illumina HiSeq 2000 with 100+100 nt paired-end reads after adapter ligation with NEBNext reagents. To avoid cross-contamination, the mother libraries and the child libraries were prepared a month apart and sequenced in separate runs. Each donor had between about 450,000 and 2,100,000 distinct TCR beta clonotypes identified. Naive TCR beta clonotypes were estimated from low-frequency clonotypes matched to each donor's FACS-determined naive share, without sorting.

The sequence links TRBV20-1 to TRBJ1-1; TRBD1 might be the D gene, on 5 matching bases. This sequence was found in a woman in her 40s in good health. The sample comprised blood. The DNA is as follows: TGCAGTGCTAGGGAAGAGGTGGGGCTCACTGAAGCTTTCTTT. This is translated as CSAREEVGLTEAFF.